What follows are 31 T cell receptor beta chains derived from one specimen sequenced in a study of blood T cells in healthy people across ages (dated by TCRdb to 2013 to 2016). Library construction relied on 5' RACE. Reads for this sample came from an Illumina HiSeq 2500. A second roughly 6 to 11 cycle PCR used a sample-barcoded 5' primer and a J-beta primer mix. TCRdb cleaned the public reads at Q25 with fastp, built clones with MiXCR and kept in-frame beta chains. Entries that share a CDR3 protein sequence are merged under the most common genes and DNA. This sample holds about 1.7 million distinct CDR3 sequences; approximately 30% were observed only once. The ten top clones hold approximately 7.7% of the sample. Sequencing was carried out using blood. The receptors here all came from a woman in her 30s in good health.

Regarding this clonotype: A much larger clone sits a single nucleotide away, making a read error possible. This chain links TRBV7-6 with TRBJ2-1; the match to TRBD2 covers 9 bases. J lost 10 bases, V lost 5 bases, and 12 bases had no gene match. This CDR3 spans 15 amino acids. CDR1 and CDR2 (germline): SGHVS, FNYEAQ. The CDR3 DNA reads TGTGCCAGCAGCGCCGGGACTAGCACCACCTACGAGCAGTTCTTC. Residues: CASSAGTSTTYEQFF.

The rearrangement joins TRBV7-8 to TRBJ1-1; D possibly corresponds to TRBD1 (5 bases). Germline CDR1 and CDR2: SGHVS and FQNEAQ. This CDR3 has 14 amino acids. V gave up 5 bases and J gave up 0 bases, with 10 bases separating them. The CDR3 region is CASSGAGMNTEAFF. The CDR3, as DNA: TGTGCCAGCAGCGGGGCGGGGATGAACACTGAAGCTTTCTTT.

This clonotype was observed many times. The chain carries TRBV5-6 and TRBJ2-7; D ambiguous. The germline CDR1 and CDR2 sequences are SGHDT and YYEEEE. V was clipped by 4 bases and J by 2 bases, with 10 bases between them. The CDR3 spans 13 residues. CDR3 region: CASSTDETYEQYF. The CDR3 DNA sequence: TGTGCCAGCAGCACGGACGAGACCTACGAGCAGTACTTC.

This clonotype was seen only once. The V and J genes are TRBV5-1 and TRBJ2-2; maybe TRBD2 (5 bases). Trimming pared 5 bases from V and 2 bases from J, leaving 13 bases between. The V gene's germline CDR1 is SGHRS and CDR2 YFSETQ. This CDR3 contains 15 residues. In nucleotides, the CDR3 is TGCGCCAGCAGTTGGACTTCCCCAAACACCGGGGAGCTGTTTTTT. Protein product: CASSWTSPNTGELFF.

This clonotype was detected ten times or more. V usage is TRBV20-1 and J usage is TRBJ2-1; 11 bases are a match to TRBD2. V lost 0 bases to trimming and J lost 8 bases; unmatched junction nucleotides: 12. The CDR3 totals 17 residues. The V gene's germline CDR1 is DFQATT and CDR2 SNEGSKA (reference sequence). DNA for the CDR3: TGCAGTGCTAGAGATCGCACTAGCGGGAGATATAAGGATGAGCAGTTCTTC. The encoded protein is CSARDRTSGRYKDEQFF.

This clonotype was seen a few times. The chain recombines TRBV20-1 with TRBJ2-3; D not resolved. There are 16 residues in the CDR3. Germline CDR1 is DFQATT and CDR2 is SNEGSKA (reference sequence). V was trimmed by 0 bases and J by 1 base, leaving 14 bases between them. The CDR3 protein is CSARDPSGLGTDTQYF. The CDR3 region has the DNA TGCAGTGCTAGAGATCCATCGGGCCTCGGCACAGATACGCAGTATTTT.

This clonotype has a count of ten or more. V is TRBV6-6 and J is TRBJ2-6; maybe TRBD1 (6 bases). The CDR3 has 18 residues. The germline V gene encodes CDR1 MNHNY and CDR2 SVGAGI (reference sequence). V lost 5 bases and J 0 bases, leaving 17 bases between the germline ends. The CDR3 DNA follows: TGTGCCAGCAGTACCGCGACAGGATCCTTCTCTGGGGCCAACGTCCTGACTTTC. Translated, it gives CASSTATGSFSGANVLTF.

This sequence joins TRBV28 and TRBJ2-2; D possibly corresponds to TRBD1 (5 bases). The CDR3 is 15 amino acids. Per the germline V gene, CDR1 is MDHEN and CDR2 is SYDVKM. V was shortened by 7 bases and J by 2 bases, with 14 bases between the two germline ends. The CDR3 DNA sequence: TGTGCCAGCATCCCAAGGACACAAAACACCGGGGAGCTGTTTTTT. Protein product: CASIPRTQNTGELFF.

This clonotype was picked up a small number of times. J is TRBJ1-1 and V is TRBV15, with D possibly matching TRBD1 (5 bases). Looked up from germline, CDR1 is LNHNV and CDR2 is YYDKDF (reference sequence). V lost 4 bases and J lost 5, with 14 bases in between. The CDR3 has 14 residues. The CDR3: CATSTGSRGTEAFF. CDR3 in DNA: TGTGCCACCAGCACAGGATCCCGGGGGACTGAAGCTTTCTTT.

V and J are TRBV5-1 and TRBJ2-1; D perhaps matches TRBD2 (6 bases). The germline V gene has CDR1 SGHRS and CDR2 YFSETQ. Deletions cut 3 bases from V and 10 bases from J, with 17 bases between. There are 14 residues in the CDR3. The chain's CDR3 is CASSWELAIREQFF. In nucleotides, the CDR3 is TGCGCCAGCAGCTGGGAACTAGCTATAAGGGAGCAGTTCTTC.

This clonotype was observed at least ten times. The chain employs TRBV7-2 and TRBJ2-1; possibly TRBD2 for D (5 bases). The CDR3 has 15 residues. Trimming stripped 1 base from V and 7 bases from J, with 14 bases between. Germline CDR1 reads SGHTA; CDR2 reads FQGNSA. CDR3 bases: TGTGCCAGCAGCTTAGGATTACCGGGGTTAAATGAGCAGTTCTTC. Encoded protein: CASSLGLPGLNEQFF.

Only one count was recorded for this clonotype. A far larger clone is one nucleotide away, so this likely arose from a read error. Since the CDR3 does not end with the conserved phenylalanine or tryptophan, this likely comes from a read error. The J gene is TRBJ2-1, the V gene TRBV10-2; no clear D gene. CDR1 and CDR2 from the germline V gene are WSHSY and SAAADI. This CDR3 is built from 11 residues. V was clipped by 3 bases and J by 7 bases, with 4 bases between them. The CDR3 nucleotides are TGCGCCAGCAGTGAAGGGAATGAGCAGTTCGTC. Translating gives CASSEGNEQFV.

V and J are TRBV29-1 and TRBJ2-7; 12 bases agree with TRBD2. This CDR3 region has 16 residues. V trimming: 6 bases; J trimming: 0 bases; junction bases outside the gene matches: 9. Germline CDR1 SQVTM, CDR2 ANQGSEA. CDR3 protein: CSVVGLAGDSSYEQYF. The CDR3 DNA reads as TGCAGCGTCGTGGGACTAGCGGGCGATAGCTCCTACGAGCAGTACTTC.

Many counts were recorded for this clonotype. The chain has TRBV6-6 and TRBJ2-7; no definite D call. V dropped 6 bases and J dropped 3 bases, with 9 bases sitting between them. Germline CDR1 is MNHNY and CDR2 is SVGAGI (reference sequence). CDR3 length: 12 residues. The CDR3, as DNA: TGTGCCAGCAGCCAACGAGACTACGAGCAGTACTTC. It encodes CASSQRDYEQYF.

The table lists this clonotype with a few counts. The chain has TRBV30 and TRBJ1-4; no clear D. The germline V gene encodes CDR1 GTSNPN and CDR2 SVGIG (reference sequence). Trimming shortened V by 2 bases and J by 4 bases, and 17 bases separated the two germline ends. The length of the CDR3 is 16 residues. CDR3 bases: TGTGCCTGGAGTACCGCCCGGTTAGACTTTAATGAAAAACTGTTTTTT. Amino acid sequence: CAWSTARLDFNEKLFF. Looking up the rest from reference TRBV30 and TRBJ1-4 gives the full variable domain: SQTIHQWPATLVQPVGSPLSLECTVEGTSNPNLYWYRQAAGRGLQLLFYSVGIGQISSEVPQNLSASRPQDRQFILSSKKLLLSDSGFYLCAWSTARLDFNEKLFFGSGTQLSVL.

The genes are TRBV30 and TRBJ2-5; 7 nucleotides line up with TRBD2. The DNA matches TRBJ2-7 better at its end, which makes the J call doubtful. The CDR3 spans 13 residues. Germline V gene sequence: CDR1 GTSNPN, CDR2 SVGIG (reference sequence). The CDR3 loop is CAWQGLEGSEQYF. CDR3 nucleotides: TGTGCCTGGCAAGGACTAGAGGGATCCGAGCAGTACTTC.

This clonotype appeared many times. The rearrangement uses TRBV10-3 and TRBJ2-7; D gene ambiguous. The CDR3 runs to 14 residues. In germline, CDR1 is ENHRY, CDR2 SYGVKD. V was cut by 3 bases and J by 4 bases, with 13 bases left in between. CDR3: CAISDQRQNYEQYF. CDR3 nucleotides: TGTGCCATCAGTGATCAAAGGCAAAATTACGAGCAGTACTTC.

The V call is TRBV12-3 or TRBV12-4, the J call TRBJ2-3; the D gene could be TRBD1 or TRBD2 (5 bases each). With 3 bases removed from V and 10 bases from J, the gap between germline ends came to 17 bases. This CDR3 region has 14 residues. The CDR3, as DNA: TGTGCCAGCAGTTTCGGGGCAGGGAGTGATGCGCAGTATTTT. Translated, it gives CASSFGAGSDAQYF.

This sequence joins TRBV6-5 and TRBJ1-2; no reliable D call. Trimming shortened V by 4 bases and J by 3 bases, and 18 bases separated the two germline ends. This CDR3 has 16 residues. Germline CDR1 reads MNHEY; CDR2 reads SVGAGI. The CDR3 DNA reads TGTGCCAGCAGTTCCTCGGACCAGGCAGGCTACTATGGCTACACCTTC. Protein: CASSSSDQAGYYGYTF.

V and J are TRBV29-1 and TRBJ1-6, with TRBD1 as a possible D gene (5 bases). The CDR3 extends over 11 amino acids. V was clipped by 0 bases and J by 14 bases, with 8 bases between them. Germline loops: CDR1 SQVTM, CDR2 ANQGSEA. In nucleotides, the CDR3 is TGCAGCGTTGAAGATCAGGGAACCCTCCACTTT. Its protein product is CSVEDQGTLHF. Complete variable domain (other parts from reference TRBV29-1 and TRBJ1-6): SAVISQKPSRDICQRGTSLTIQCQVDSQVTMMFWYRQQPGQSLTLIATANQGSEATYESGFVIDKFPISRPNLTFSTLTVSNMSPEDSSIYLCSVEDQGTLHFGNGTRLTVT.

There are a few counts of this clonotype. The rearrangement joins TRBV6-1 to TRBJ2-3, with D maybe TRBD1 (6 bases). The germline V and J ends were trimmed by 5 bases and 2 bases, with 14 bases remaining between them. The CDR3 length is 15 residues. Looked up from germline, CDR1 is MNHNS and CDR2 is SASEGT. The CDR3 nucleotides are TGTGCCAGCAGTCGAGGGGGTATTGCCACAGATACGCAGTATTTT. This encodes CASSRGGIATDTQYF.

This clonotype occurred many times. The V call is TRBV11-2, the J call TRBJ2-7; 9 nucleotides match TRBD2. J gave up 3 bases and V 5 bases, and 11 bases lay outside the gene matches. This CDR3 is 16 amino acids long. Per germline, CDR1 SGHAT and CDR2 FQNNGV. CDR3 in amino acids: CASSASFTSGLYEQYF. The CDR3 DNA is TGTGCCAGCAGCGCCTCATTTACTAGCGGGCTCTACGAGCAGTACTTC. The complete variable domain, with remaining parts taken from reference TRBV11-2 and TRBJ2-7, reads EAGVAQSPRYKIIEKRQSVAFWCNPISGHATLYWYQQILGQGPKLLIQFQNNGVVDDSQLPKDRFSAERLKGVDSTLKIQPAKLEDSAVYLCASSASFTSGLYEQYFGPGTRLTVT.

The CDR3 nucleotides are TGTGCCAGCAGTGAAAGTGGGGGTCAGCCCCAGCATTTT. The encoded protein is CASSESGGQPQHF. The V gene is TRBV6-1, the J gene TRBJ1-5; a possible D gene is TRBD1 (5 bases). Trimming took 2 bases from V and 6 from J, leaving 8 bases between them. The CDR3 loop spans 13 amino acids. Germline V lookup: CDR1 MNHNS, CDR2 SASEGT.

The rearrangement uses TRBV2 and TRBJ2-7; 7 positions match TRBD1. The germline V gene has CDR1 SNHLY and CDR2 FYNNEI. Trimming cost V 7 bases and J 6 bases; bases outside gene matches: 6. The CDR3 spans 12 residues. Here the CDR3 DNA reads TGTGCCAGCAAAAGGGACAGTAGCGAGCAGTACTTC. Translating it yields CASKRDSSEQYF.

This clonotype was found a few times. The V call is TRBV7-3, the J call TRBJ2-3, with 10 bases identical to TRBD2. The CDR3 has 16 residues. The V gene end was trimmed by 2 bases and the J gene end by 6 bases; junction bases not matched to a gene: 8. Germline CDR1 and CDR2: SGHTA and FQGTGA. This CDR3 reads CASSLVASGGRDTQYF. For the CDR3, the DNA is TGTGCCAGCAGCTTAGTGGCTAGCGGGGGCCGGGATACGCAGTATTTT. Variable domain in full (rest from reference TRBV7-3 and TRBJ2-3): GAGVSQTPSNKVTEKGKYVELRCDPISGHTALYWYRQSLGQGPEFLIYFQGTGAADDSGLPNDRFFAVRPEGSVSTLKIQRTERGDSAVYLCASSLVASGGRDTQYFGPGTRLTVL.

On this clonotype itself: This may be a read error: a much more frequent sequence differs by one nucleotide. The chain is built from TRBV12-3 or TRBV12-4 and TRBJ2-7; 7 bases are a match to TRBD2. Trimming cost V 5 bases and J 5 bases; bases outside gene matches: 12. The CDR3 sequence is 15 residues long. The CDR3 DNA is TGTGCCAGCAGTCCATCGGGGCGGGAGAGTCACGAGCAGTACTTC. Protein: CASSPSGRESHEQYF.

This chain uses TRBV20-1 with TRBJ2-7; D ambiguous. The germline V gene has CDR1 DFQATT and CDR2 SNEGSKA (reference sequence). This CDR3 spans 11 amino acids. V lost 5 bases and J lost 3, with 8 bases in between. CDR3 DNA sequence: TGCAGTGCTCAGGCAGACTACGAGCAGTACTTC. It codes for CSAQADYEQYF.

This clonotype was counted only a few times. The chain couples TRBV25-1 to TRBJ2-3; perhaps TRBD2 as D (5 bases). The CDR3 has 13 amino acids. Trimming pared 1 base from V and 6 bases from J, leaving 8 bases between. The germline V gene has CDR1 MGHDK and CDR2 SYGVNS. Written as DNA, the CDR3 is TGTGCCAGCAGTGAATGGAGGAGGGATACGCAGTATTTT. This gives the protein CASSEWRRDTQYF.

In its sample, this clonotype was seen a few times. The genes are TRBV9 and TRBJ1-2; the D gene is possibly TRBD1 (6 bases). The V and J ends lost 3 bases and 7 bases respectively, with 25 bases between them. Looked up from germline, CDR1 is SGDLS and CDR2 is YYNGEE. This CDR3 has 17 amino acids. The DNA of the CDR3 is TGTGCCAGCAGCGCGCCCGGGGGCTCGCCCAGCCTTTCTGGCTACACCTTC. Translation gives CASSAPGGSPSLSGYTF.

There are a few counts of this clonotype. The rearrangement uses TRBV7-6 and TRBJ2-5; no reliable D call. CDR3 length: 13 amino acids. The germline gives CDR1 SGHVS, CDR2 FNYEAQ. Trimming removed 4 bases at V and 1 base at J, with 7 bases between. CDR3 in amino acids: CASSSLSQETQYF. The CDR3 coding sequence is TGTGCCAGCAGCTCCCTCTCCCAAGAGACCCAGTACTTC.

This clonotype showed up just a few times. The chain couples TRBV2 to TRBJ2-5; 11 positions agree with TRBD2. The CDR3 has 15 amino acids. Germline CDR1 SNHLY, CDR2 FYNNEI. J lost 5 bases, V lost 4 bases, and 6 bases had no gene match. CDR3 sequence: CASSGSSGRRETQYF. The CDR3 DNA sequence: TGTGCCAGCAGTGGCTCTAGCGGGAGGCGGGAGACCCAGTACTTC.